This TCR beta chain originates from a study of blood T cell repertoires in COVID-19. In the original processing: Nucleated cell number was recorded as an estimate derived from reference gene primer amplification. TCRdb keeps only in-frame clones here, not all; method: immunoSEQ multiplex PCR. That table is the source of V, J and clone size, and D and trimming were worked out from the DNA. There are 200,000 to 250,000 clones in the sample; 83% occur only once, and roughly 7% lies in the top ten. Germline V lookup: CDR1 SNHLY, CDR2 FYNNEI. V shed 5 bases and J 7 bases; nucleotides not matched to a gene: 8. CDR3 size: 15 residues.

Sequencing was done on a sample of peripheral blood. This TCR derives from a woman aged 45-65 years with acute or convalescent COVID-19. V and J are TRBV2 and TRBJ2-1; 10 positions agree with TRBD2. The CDR3 here is CASSQRGGGRNEQFF. The CDR3 bases are TGTGCCAGCAGTCAGCGGGGGGGCGGTAGGAATGAGCAGTTCTTC.